The 22 T cell receptor beta chains in this list originate from one sample, sequenced in a study of siplizumab effects on memory and regulatory T cells. Produced via immunoSEQ multiplex PCR; TCRdb's table is partial and in-frame only. In the table there are some 100,000 clones, roughly 93% of which are singletons. The sequencing input was CD8+ T cells sorted from blood. The receptors derive from a human donor in good health.

This clone was counted once. This chain connects TRBV4-1 to TRBJ2-7, with D possibly being TRBD2 (7 bases). This CDR3 contains 14 residues. The germline CDR1 and CDR2 sequences are MGHRA and YSYEKL. Trimming removed 3 bases at V and 4 bases at J, with 13 bases between. CDR3 region: CASSQGGGGYEQYF. Written as DNA, the CDR3 is TGCGCCAGCAGCCAGGGGGGGGGCGGATACGAGCAGTACTTC.

The chain couples TRBV9 to TRBJ2-2; D is possibly TRBD1 (6 bases). CDR1 is SGDLS, CDR2 YYNGEE, per germline. Trimming left V 3 bases short and J 0 bases short, with 9 bases between. The CDR3 is 15 amino acids. CDR3 nucleotide sequence: TGTGCCAGCAGCGAAGGGACAACGAACACCGGGGAGCTGTTTTTT. It codes for CASSEGTTNTGELFF.

The J gene is TRBJ2-2, the V gene TRBV1; no check of the table's D call, TRBD1, against the DNA was made. TRBV1 is marked as a pseudogene. This CDR3 is built from 18 residues. The CDR3 coding sequence is TGCACCAGCAGCCAAGTACTTCGTAGGACAACGAACACCGGGGAGCTGTTTTTT. Its translation: CTSSQVLRRTTNTGELFF.

The chain links TRBV27 to TRBJ2-3, with 12 bases that match TRBD2. CDR3 length equals 17 residues. The V gene's germline CDR1 is MNHEY and CDR2 SMNVEV (reference sequence). Trimming took 2 bases from V and 4 from J; bases not matched to a gene: 7. The CDR3 coding sequence is TGTGCCAGCAGTTTAATGAGACTAGCGGGGGCATCAGATACGCAGTATTTT. Translation gives CASSLMRLAGASDTQYF.

V is TRBV6-5 and J is TRBJ2-7; TRBD1 might be the D (6 bases). Germline V gene lookup returns CDR1 MNHEY and CDR2 SVGAGI. The CDR3 runs to 15 residues. V was clipped by 0 bases and J by 2 bases, with 11 bases between them. CDR3 protein: CASSYSPGDAYEQYF. The CDR3 DNA is TGTGCCAGCAGTTACTCGCCAGGGGACGCCTACGAGCAGTACTTC.

The rearrangement uses TRBV7-9 and TRBJ2-2; tentative D call: TRBD1 (6 bases). V was shortened by 6 bases and J by 1 base, with 15 bases between the two germline ends. Germline lookup yields CDR1 SEHNR and CDR2 FQNEAQ (reference sequence). The CDR3 loop spans 16 amino acids. Here the CDR3 reads CASSPPDRRNTGELFF. In nucleotides, the CDR3 is TGTGCCAGCAGTCCTCCCGACAGGAGGAACACCGGGGAGCTGTTTTTT.

The genes are TRBV9 and TRBJ2-3, with a tentative D call TRBD1 (5 bases). The V end was cut by 1 base, the J end by 0 bases, with 18 bases between. This CDR3 region has 18 residues. Germline lookup yields CDR1 SGDLS and CDR2 YYNGEE. The CDR3 loop reads CASSVKDRSLSSTDTQYF. In nucleotides, the CDR3 is TGTGCCAGCAGCGTAAAAGACAGATCCCTTTCTAGCACAGATACGCAGTATTTT.

This clone was counted a few times. The CDR3 protein is CASEGILNTEAFF. CDR3 sequence (DNA): TGTGCCAGTGAGGGAATATTGAACACTGAAGCTTTCTTT. J is TRBJ1-1 and V is TRBV7-9; no reliable D call. Germline V CDR1 and CDR2: SEHNR, FQNEAQ (reference sequence). Between the trimmed V and J ends, which lost 9 bases and 0 bases, there was a span of 11 bases. This CDR3 region has 13 residues.

This clone has only a few counts. One end of the junction fails to match germline, which may point to a read error. The gene calls are TRBV4-1 and TRBJ1-2; 7 positions agree with TRBD1. Per the germline V gene, CDR1 is MGHRA and CDR2 is YSYEKL. The CDR3 consists of 13 residues. The CDR3 spells CASSQVLTGNLVF. The CDR3, as DNA: TGCGCCAGCAGCCAAGTACTGACAGGGAATCTAGTGTTC.

The rearrangement joins TRBV9 to TRBJ2-7; D may be TRBD1 or TRBD2 (6 bases each). Germline-derived CDR1 and CDR2 are SGDLS and YYNGEE. The CDR3 covers 16 residues. The ends were cut back, 0 bases at V and 3 bases at J, with 16 bases in the middle. CDR3 sequence (DNA): TGTGCCAGCAGCGTAGGGGGGGACACCGTGCTCTACGAGCAGTACTTC. This translates into CASSVGGDTVLYEQYF.

The chain links TRBV11-1 to TRBJ1-5; D gene uncertain. V lost 7 bases and J 6 bases, leaving 19 bases between the germline ends. CDR3 size: 15 residues. Germline assignment: CDR1 SGHAT and CDR2 FQDESV (reference sequence). The CDR3 DNA follows: TGTGCCAGCACTTTGGATCGGGGTTCGGCTCAGCCCCAGCATTTT. Its protein is CASTLDRGSAQPQHF.

V usage is TRBV27 and J usage is TRBJ2-1; D may be TRBD2 (5 bases). The CDR3 extends over 13 amino acids. The germline gives CDR1 MNHEY, CDR2 SMNVEV (reference sequence). V lost 5 bases and J lost 4, with 9 bases in between. Here the CDR3 reads CASSKSGYNEQFF. CDR3 nucleotides: TGTGCCAGCAGTAAATCGGGGTACAATGAGCAGTTCTTC.

V gene TRBV1 combines with J gene TRBJ2-1; the tabulated D call, TRBD2, remains unverified against the DNA. TRBV1 is termed a pseudogene. The CDR3 is made up of 13 amino acids. The chain's CDR3 is CTRRVSSYNEQFF. CDR3 DNA: TGCACCCGTCGGGTGAGCTCCTACAATGAGCAGTTCTTC.

This chain links TRBV7-9 with TRBJ1-4, with D uncertain. Trimming stripped 5 bases from V and 4 bases from J, with 11 bases between. The CDR3 extends over 14 amino acids. Germline lookup yields CDR1 SEHNR and CDR2 FQNEAQ (reference sequence). The CDR3 region has the DNA TGTGCCAGCAGCGCTAAGGCGAATAATGAAAAACTGTTTTTT. It yields the protein CASSAKANNEKLFF.

The chain joins TRBV6-5 to TRBJ1-2, with D hard to call. V lost 4 bases and J lost 3, with 15 bases in between. The CDR3 covers 15 residues. The germline V gene encodes CDR1 MNHEY and CDR2 SVGAGI. CDR3 DNA: TGTGCCAGCAGTTTATACCGGATCCCGGACTATGGCTACACCTTC. Protein sequence: CASSLYRIPDYGYTF.

The rearrangement uses TRBV4-3 and TRBJ2-7; 7 nucleotides match TRBD1. Germline CDR1 reads LGHNA; CDR2 reads YSLEER. The CDR3 totals 17 residues. Trimming at V came to 0 bases and at J to 0 bases, leaving 8 bases not matched to a gene. CDR3 sequence: CASSQEGSWTGSYEQYF. The CDR3 coding sequence is TGCGCCAGCAGCCAAGAAGGATCTTGGACAGGCTCCTACGAGCAGTACTTC.

The chain joins TRBV7-9 to TRBJ2-3; D is possibly TRBD2 (6 bases). V was clipped by 4 bases and J by 5 bases, with 13 bases between them. The germline V gene encodes CDR1 SEHNR and CDR2 FQNEAQ (reference sequence). This CDR3 has 14 residues. In nucleotides, the CDR3 is TGTGCCAGCAGCTGGGAGGTGGGGGAAGATACGCAGTATTTT. It yields the protein CASSWEVGEDTQYF.

The table lists this clone with many counts. The genes are TRBV4-1 and TRBJ1-1; D not certain. Deletions cut 6 bases from V and 1 base from J, with 15 bases between. The CDR3 length is 15 residues. CDR1 MGHRA and CDR2 YSYEKL come from the germline V gene. This chain's CDR3 is CASRPILRENTEAFF. The CDR3 DNA follows: TGCGCCAGCAGGCCCATACTGAGGGAGAACACTGAAGCTTTCTTT.

The V and J genes are TRBV6-1 and TRBJ2-2; TRBD2 matches at 7 bases. With 3 bases clipped from V and 3 bases from J, the junction kept 4 bases outside the gene matches. The CDR3 consists of 15 residues. CDR1 and CDR2 from the germline V gene are MNHNS and SASEGT. The CDR3 DNA sequence: TGTGCCAGCAGTGATGAGCGGGAATACACCGGGGAGCTGTTTTTT. Its translation: CASSDEREYTGELFF.

This chain joins TRBV7-9 and TRBJ2-3; 12 bases fit TRBD2. This CDR3 spans 16 amino acids. The germline V gene has CDR1 SEHNR and CDR2 FQNEAQ (reference sequence). V lost 5 bases to trimming and J lost 2 bases; unmatched junction nucleotides: 5. CDR3 DNA sequence: TGTGCCAGCAGCCCTGGACTAGCGGGGATCACAGATACGCAGTATTTT. Translated: CASSPGLAGITDTQYF.

This clone turned up a few times. This rearrangement joins TRBV27 to TRBJ1-1; the D is unclear. Germline loops: CDR1 MNHEY, CDR2 SMNVEV (reference sequence). This CDR3 has 15 residues. Trimming pared 0 bases from V and 4 bases from J, leaving 12 bases between. DNA for the CDR3: TGTGCCAGCAGTTTATCACGGGGTGGCTTCACTGAAGCTTTCTTT. As protein: CASSLSRGGFTEAFF.

The chain combines TRBV9 with TRBJ1-5; no clear D. CDR1 and CDR2 (germline): SGDLS, YYNGEE. V shed 3 bases and J shed 0 bases, with 16 bases lying between them. The CDR3 covers 17 residues. CDR3 DNA: TGTGCCAGCAGCGCTACTCTCGGCGCACATAGCAATCAGCCCCAGCATTTT. Its protein is CASSATLGAHSNQPQHF.